The rows below give T cell receptor beta chains drawn from one sample of a study of metastatic and nonmetastatic thyroid tumors. Via MiXCR, TCRdb re-called the PCR reads. The repertoire holds roughly 59,000 clones, with around 16% as singletons. Source material: blood. The receptor set was obtained from a male donor with papillary thyroid cancer or a benign thyroid nodule (not recorded which). Some clones in this sample may be carry-over from other donors' samples. Each CDR3 is given with its conserved first and last residue. D genes are given only for firm matches. The size field is filled for only some rows; it gives once, few, many or a size class.

j_gene	d_gene	abundance	v_gene	CDR3aa	CDR3nt
TRBJ2-2	NA	many	TRBV4-3	CASSQLTEMNTGELFF	TGCGCCAGCAGCCAACTGACGGAAATGAACACCGGGGAGCTGTTTTTT
TRBJ1-2	NA	many	TRBV5-1	CASSLGLPEGDGYTF	TGCGCCAGCAGCTTGGGACTACCGGAAGGGGATGGCTACACCTTC
TRBJ1-5	TRBD1	many	TRBV7-9	CASQLEGAGQPQHF	TGTGCCAGTCAGCTGGAGGGGGCCGGTCAGCCCCAGCATTTT
TRBJ2-3	TRBD1	many	TRBV5-6	CASSLLGQGVTDTQYF	TGTGCCAGCAGCTTATTGGGGCAGGGGGTAACAGATACGCAGTATTTT
TRBJ1-3	NA	many	TRBV4-2	CASSPDRSSGNTIYF	TGTGCCAGCAGCCCAGACAGGTCGTCTGGAAACACCATATATTTT
TRBJ1-5	NA	many	TRBV20-1	CSAGPVGGSQPQHF	TGCAGTGCTGGTCCGGTGGGGGGCAGTCAGCCCCAGCATTTT
TRBJ2-2	TRBD2	few	TRBV6-1	CASSGGGGGGTGELFF	TGTGCCAGCAGTGGAGGCGGGGGGGGCGGCACCGGGGAGCTGTTTTTT
TRBJ1-6	NA	NA	TRBV6-1	CASSTGHGYSPFHF	TGTGCCAGCAGTACAGGACACGGATATTCACCCTTCCACTTT
TRBJ1-1	NA	many	TRBV3-1	CASSHGTGNAEAFF	TGTGCCAGCAGCCACGGGACGGGGAACGCTGAAGCTTTCTTT
TRBJ2-1	TRBD2	many	TRBV6-2/TRBV6-3	CASSPGRWDEQFF	TGTGCCAGCAGTCCCGGGAGGTGGGATGAGCAGTTCTTC
TRBJ2-3	TRBD1	many	TRBV24-1	CATRPGTGGGKYF	TGTGCCACAAGACCTGGCACAGGGGGAGGTAAGTATTTT
TRBJ2-2	NA	many	TRBV6-1	CASSEGAGGSTGELFF	TGTGCCAGCAGTGAGGGGGCGGGCGGGAGCACCGGGGAGCTGTTTTTT
TRBJ2-2	NA	many	TRBV20-1	CSARDAFGDTGELFF	TGCAGTGCTAGAGACGCATTCGGGGACACCGGGGAGCTGTTTTTT
TRBJ2-5	TRBD2	many	TRBV12-3/TRBV12-4	CASSIHVGLAGGETQYF	TGTGCCAGCAGTATTCACGTAGGACTAGCGGGCGGAGAGACCCAGTACTTC
TRBJ2-1	NA	many	TRBV6-1	CASSLRGDEQFF	TGTGCCAGCAGTCTACGTGGTGATGAGCAGTTCTTC
TRBJ1-6	NA	many	TRBV4-3	CASSQDLRRSGSPLHF	TGCGCCAGCAGCCAAGATCTCCGCAGGTCAGGATCACCCCTCCACTTT
TRBJ2-6	NA	many	TRBV9	CASSAASGSGANVLTF	TGTGCCAGCAGCGCTGCATCCGGCTCTGGGGCCAACGTCCTGACTTTC
TRBJ2-6	NA	few	TRBV6-5	CASSSVASGANVLTF	TGTGCCAGCAGTTCAGTTGCCTCTGGGGCCAACGTCCTGACTTTC
TRBJ2-1	NA	NA	TRBV7-3	CASSLEGLNEQFF	TGTGCCAGCAGCTTGGAGGGTCTCAATGAGCAGTTCTTC
TRBJ2-3	TRBD2	NA	TRBV7-3	CASSPSGTSGRTQYF	TGTGCCAGCAGCCCTTCCGGGACTAGCGGTAGGACGCAGTATTTT
TRBJ2-5	NA	many	TRBV19	CASSIGGSQYQETQYF	TGTGCCAGTAGTATCGGAGGCAGCCAGTACCAAGAGACCCAGTACTTC
TRBJ2-1	NA	many	TRBV13	CASSPRGASYNEQFF	TGTGCCAGCAGCCCCCGGGGAGCCTCCTACAATGAGCAGTTCTTC
TRBJ2-2	TRBD2	many	TRBV12-3/TRBV12-4	CASSLHYAGGPDGELFF	TGTGCCAGCAGTCTCCACTACGCGGGAGGGCCGGACGGGGAGCTGTTTTTT
TRBJ2-2	NA	few	TRBV27	CASQIGTNTGELFF	TGTGCCAGCCAAATCGGGACTAACACCGGGGAGCTGTTTTTT
TRBJ2-1	TRBD2	many	TRBV11-2	CASSLKGTSVFEQFF	TGTGCCAGCAGCTTAAAAGGGACTAGTGTGTTTGAGCAGTTCTTC
TRBJ1-5	TRBD1	many	TRBV24-1	CATSASGQVNQPQHF	TGTGCCACCAGTGCGTCGGGACAGGTAAATCAGCCCCAGCATTTT
TRBJ2-5	NA	many	TRBV12-3/TRBV12-4	CASGDQETQYF	TGTGCCAGCGGGGACCAAGAGACCCAGTACTTC
TRBJ1-2	NA	NA	TRBV7-2	CASSLAPGAAYYGYTF	TGTGCCAGCAGCTTAGCGCCCGGGGCAGCATACTATGGCTACACCTTC
TRBJ1-1	TRBD1	many	TRBV10-2	CASTFSGTGNTEAFF	TGCGCCAGCACCTTTTCCGGGACAGGGAACACTGAAGCTTTCTTT
TRBJ1-2	NA	NA	TRBV3-1	CASGQGNYGYTF	TGTGCCAGCGGCCAAGGGAACTATGGCTACACATTC
TRBJ2-2	NA	NA	TRBV6-5	CASPPGRSGGTNTGELLF	TGTGCCAGCCCTCCCGGGCGGTCGGGGGGCACGAACACCGGGGAGCTGCTTTTT
TRBJ1-5	NA	many	TRBV30	CAWNPTGTGNQPQHF	TGTGCCTGGAACCCCACAGGGACTGGCAATCAGCCCCAGCATTTT
TRBJ2-7	NA	few	TRBV12-3/TRBV12-4	CASSSSTGYEQYF	TGTGCCAGCAGTTCCTCCACTGGGTACGAGCAGTACTTC
TRBJ2-7	TRBD2	many	TRBV27	CASSLTTGGPEQYF	TGTGCCAGCAGTCTAACAACGGGGGGGCCCGAGCAGTACTTC
TRBJ2-3	TRBD2	many	TRBV18	CASSPGREVDTQYF	TGTGCCAGCTCACCAGGGCGGGAGGTGGATACGCAGTATTTT
TRBJ2-7	TRBD2	once	TRBV30	CAWSAVAGVYEQYF	TGTGCCTGGAGTGCCGTAGCGGGAGTGTACGAGCAGTACTTC
TRBJ2-1	TRBD2	few	TRBV19	CASSSGSPYNEQFF	TGTGCCAGTAGCAGCGGGAGTCCATACAATGAGCAGTTCTTC
TRBJ2-6	NA	many	TRBV20-1	CSARGASGANVLTF	TGCAGTGCTAGAGGGGCATCTGGGGCCAACGTCCTGACTTTC
TRBJ1-5	NA	many	TRBV10-3	CAISESVNQPQHF	TGTGCCATCAGTGAGTCGGTTAATCAGCCCCAGCATTTT
TRBJ1-2	NA	many	TRBV6-1	CASFDEAGGYTF	TGTGCCAGCTTCGACGAGGCGGGTGGCTACACCTTC
TRBJ2-2	NA	NA	TRBV27	CASSLRRYFTGQLFF	TGTGCCAGCAGTTTACGGCGGTATTTCACCGGGCAGCTGTTTTTT
TRBJ1-4	TRBD1	many	TRBV9	CASSVLTGGNEKLFF	TGTGCCAGCAGCGTTTTGACAGGGGGAAATGAAAAACTGTTTTTT
TRBJ2-3	TRBD2	many	TRBV4-1	CASRRLGLTTDTQYF	TGCGCCAGCAGAAGACTGGGACTAACCACAGATACGCAGTATTTT
TRBJ2-1	NA	many	TRBV19	CASSRPSDLNEQFF	TGTGCCAGTAGTAGGCCCAGCGATTTGAATGAGCAGTTCTTC
TRBJ1-1	TRBD1	few	TRBV6-2/TRBV6-3	CASKTDRGRGRTEAFF	TGTGCCAGTAAGACGGACAGGGGGCGGGGGAGAACTGAAGCTTTCTTT
TRBJ2-1	TRBD1	many	TRBV5-1	CASSLGTGRNEQFF	TGCGCCAGCAGCTTGGGGACAGGGCGCAATGAGCAGTTCTTC
TRBJ2-6	NA	many	TRBV7-8	CASSWITGANVLTF	TGTGCCAGCAGCTGGATAACTGGGGCCAACGTCCTGACTTTC
TRBJ1-1	NA	many	TRBV24-1	CATSDFQGTEAFF	TGTGCCACCAGTGATTTCCAAGGTACTGAAGCTTTCTTT
TRBJ2-7	NA	NA	TRBV18	CASSPPVGGNNEQYF	TGTGCCAGCTCACCACCGGTGGGCGGGAACAACGAGCAGTACTTC
TRBJ1-2	TRBD1	NA	TRBV4-1	CASSPEGTGHYGYTF	TGCGCCAGCAGCCCCGAAGGGACAGGCCACTATGGCTACACCTTC